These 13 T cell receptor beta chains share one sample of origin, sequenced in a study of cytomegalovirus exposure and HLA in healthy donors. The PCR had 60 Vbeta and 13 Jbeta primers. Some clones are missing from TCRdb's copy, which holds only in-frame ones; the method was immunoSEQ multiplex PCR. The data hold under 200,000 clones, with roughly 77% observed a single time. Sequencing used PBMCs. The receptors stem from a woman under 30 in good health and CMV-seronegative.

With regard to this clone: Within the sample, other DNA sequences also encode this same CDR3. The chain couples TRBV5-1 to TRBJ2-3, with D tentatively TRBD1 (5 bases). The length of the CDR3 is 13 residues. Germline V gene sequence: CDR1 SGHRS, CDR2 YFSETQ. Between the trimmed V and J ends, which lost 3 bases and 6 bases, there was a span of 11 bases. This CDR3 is CASSSGSPDTQYF. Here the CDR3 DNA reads TGCGCCAGCAGCTCAGGGTCCCCGGATACGCAGTATTTT.

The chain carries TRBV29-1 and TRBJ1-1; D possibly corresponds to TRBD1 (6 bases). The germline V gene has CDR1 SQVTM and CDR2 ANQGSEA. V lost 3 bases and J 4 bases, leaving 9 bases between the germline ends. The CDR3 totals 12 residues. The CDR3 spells CSVEDRPTEAFF. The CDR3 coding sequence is TGCAGCGTTGAGGACAGACCCACTGAAGCTTTCTTT.

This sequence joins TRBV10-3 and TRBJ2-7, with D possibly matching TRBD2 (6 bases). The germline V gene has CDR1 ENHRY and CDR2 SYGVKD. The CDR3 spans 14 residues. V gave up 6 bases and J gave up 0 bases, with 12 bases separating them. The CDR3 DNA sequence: TGTGCCATCAGCCCTAGCGCCGCCTCCTACGAGCAGTACTTC. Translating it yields CAISPSAASYEQYF.

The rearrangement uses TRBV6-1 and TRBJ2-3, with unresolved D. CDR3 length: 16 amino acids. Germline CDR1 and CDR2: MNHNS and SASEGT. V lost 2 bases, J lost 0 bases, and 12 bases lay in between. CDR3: CASSEWARASTDTQYF. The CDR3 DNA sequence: TGTGCCAGCAGTGAATGGGCACGTGCTAGCACAGATACGCAGTATTTT.

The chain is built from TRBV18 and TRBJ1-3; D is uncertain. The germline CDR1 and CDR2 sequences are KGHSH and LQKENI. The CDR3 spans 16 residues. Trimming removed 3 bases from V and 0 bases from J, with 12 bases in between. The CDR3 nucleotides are TGTGCCAGCTCACCCTTCGACAACTCCTCTGGAAACACCATATATTTT. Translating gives CASSPFDNSSGNTIYF.

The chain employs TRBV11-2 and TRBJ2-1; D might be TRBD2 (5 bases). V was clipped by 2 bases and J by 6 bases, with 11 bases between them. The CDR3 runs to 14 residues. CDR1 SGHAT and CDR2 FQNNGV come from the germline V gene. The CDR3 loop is CASSLLGGFNEQFF. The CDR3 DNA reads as TGTGCCAGCAGCTTACTAGGAGGATTCAATGAGCAGTTCTTC.

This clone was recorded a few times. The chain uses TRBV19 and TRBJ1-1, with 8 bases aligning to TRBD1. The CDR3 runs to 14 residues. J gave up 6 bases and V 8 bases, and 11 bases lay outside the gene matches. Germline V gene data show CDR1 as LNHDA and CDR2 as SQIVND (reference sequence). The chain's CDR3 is CASRLTGGAAEAFF. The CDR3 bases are TGTGCCAGTCGATTAACAGGGGGAGCCGCTGAAGCTTTCTTT.

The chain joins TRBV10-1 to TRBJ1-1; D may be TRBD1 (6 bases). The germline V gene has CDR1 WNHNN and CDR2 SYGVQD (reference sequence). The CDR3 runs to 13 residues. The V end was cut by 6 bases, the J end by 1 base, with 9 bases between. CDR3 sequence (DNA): TGCGCCAGCAGCAGAGGGGGGAACACTGAAGCTTTCTTT. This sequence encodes CASSRGGNTEAFF.

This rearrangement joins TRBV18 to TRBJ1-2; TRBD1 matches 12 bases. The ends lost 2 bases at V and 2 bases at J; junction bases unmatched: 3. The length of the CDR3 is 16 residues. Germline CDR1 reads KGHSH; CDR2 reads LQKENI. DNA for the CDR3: TGTGCCAGCTCACCAGGGACAGGGGGCTGGAACTATGGCTACACCTTC. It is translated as CASSPGTGGWNYGYTF.

CDR3 amino acids: CASSWGTGLSGNTIYF. In nucleotides, the CDR3 is TGCGCCAGCAGCTGGGGGACAGGCCTCTCTGGAAACACCATATATTTT. This chain joins TRBV5-1 and TRBJ1-3, with 8 bases matching TRBD1. The CDR3 length is 16 residues. The V and J ends lost 3 bases and 0 bases, in that order; junction bases with no gene match: 5. From germline, CDR1 is SGHRS and CDR2 YFSETQ.

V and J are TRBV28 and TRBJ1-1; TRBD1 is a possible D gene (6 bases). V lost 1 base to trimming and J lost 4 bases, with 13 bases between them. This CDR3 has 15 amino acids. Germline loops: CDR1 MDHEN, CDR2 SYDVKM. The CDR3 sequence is CASSLSQGWVTEAFF. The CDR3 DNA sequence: TGTGCCAGCAGTTTATCACAGGGCTGGGTCACTGAAGCTTTCTTT.

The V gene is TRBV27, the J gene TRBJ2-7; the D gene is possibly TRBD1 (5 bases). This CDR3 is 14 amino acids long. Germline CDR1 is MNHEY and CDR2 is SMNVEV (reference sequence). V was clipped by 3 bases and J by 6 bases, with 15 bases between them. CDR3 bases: TGTGCCAGCAGTTTTGTGTTCAGGGCAGTCGAGCAGTACTTC. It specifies CASSFVFRAVEQYF.

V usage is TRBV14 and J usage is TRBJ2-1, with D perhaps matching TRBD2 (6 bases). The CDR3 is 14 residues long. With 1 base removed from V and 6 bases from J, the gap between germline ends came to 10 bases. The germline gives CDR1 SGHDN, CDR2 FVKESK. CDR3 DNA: TGTGCCAGCAGCCAAGCTAGCGCCGTCAATGAGCAGTTCTTC. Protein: CASSQASAVNEQFF.